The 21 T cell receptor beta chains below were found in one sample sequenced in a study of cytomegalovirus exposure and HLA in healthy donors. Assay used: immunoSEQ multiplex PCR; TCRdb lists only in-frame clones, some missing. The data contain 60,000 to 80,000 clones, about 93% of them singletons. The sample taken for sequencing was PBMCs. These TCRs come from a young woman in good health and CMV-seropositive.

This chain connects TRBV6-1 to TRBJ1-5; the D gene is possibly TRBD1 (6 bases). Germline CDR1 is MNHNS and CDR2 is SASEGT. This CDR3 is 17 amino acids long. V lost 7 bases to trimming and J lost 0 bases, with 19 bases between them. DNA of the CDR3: TGTGCCAGCAATGAGGACCCTGGGACACATAGCAATCAGCCCCAGCATTTT. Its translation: CASNEDPGTHSNQPQHF.

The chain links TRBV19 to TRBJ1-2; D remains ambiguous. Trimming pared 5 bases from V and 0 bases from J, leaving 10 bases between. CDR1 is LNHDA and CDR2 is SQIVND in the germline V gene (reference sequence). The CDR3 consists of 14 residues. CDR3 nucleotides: TGTGCCAGTAGTCCAGATTCCACTAACTATGGCTACACCTTC. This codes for CASSPDSTNYGYTF.

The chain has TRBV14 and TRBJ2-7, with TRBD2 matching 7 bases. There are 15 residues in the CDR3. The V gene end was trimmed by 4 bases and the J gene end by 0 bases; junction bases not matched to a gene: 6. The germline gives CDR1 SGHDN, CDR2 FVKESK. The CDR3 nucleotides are TGTGCCAGCAGCCTTGTCGCGGGGGTCTCCTACGAGCAGTACTTC. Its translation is CASSLVAGVSYEQYF.

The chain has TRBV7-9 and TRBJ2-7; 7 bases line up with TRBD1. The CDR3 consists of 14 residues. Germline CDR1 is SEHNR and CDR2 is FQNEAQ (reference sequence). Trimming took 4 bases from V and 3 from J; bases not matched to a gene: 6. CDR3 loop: CASSWDSYNYEQYF. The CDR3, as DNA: TGTGCCAGCAGCTGGGACAGTTATAACTACGAGCAGTACTTC.

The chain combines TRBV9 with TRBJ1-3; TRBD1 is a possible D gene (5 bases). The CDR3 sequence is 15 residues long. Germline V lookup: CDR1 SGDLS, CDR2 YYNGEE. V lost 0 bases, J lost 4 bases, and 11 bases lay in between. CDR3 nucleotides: TGTGCCAGCAGCGTAGGTCAGGGAACGGGAAACACCATATATTTT. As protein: CASSVGQGTGNTIYF.

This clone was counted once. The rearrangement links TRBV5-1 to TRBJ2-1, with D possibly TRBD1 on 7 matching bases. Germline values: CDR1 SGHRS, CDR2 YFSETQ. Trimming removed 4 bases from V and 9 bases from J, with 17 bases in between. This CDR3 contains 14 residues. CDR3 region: CASSENQGGGEQFF. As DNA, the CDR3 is TGCGCCAGCAGCGAGAATCAGGGGGGCGGTGAGCAGTTCTTC. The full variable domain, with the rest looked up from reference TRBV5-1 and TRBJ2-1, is KAGVTQTPRYLIKTRGQQVTLSCSPISGHRSVSWYQQTPGQGLQFLFEYFSETQRNKGNFPGRFSGRQFSNSRSEMNVSTLELGDSALYLCASSENQGGGEQFFGPGTRLTVL.

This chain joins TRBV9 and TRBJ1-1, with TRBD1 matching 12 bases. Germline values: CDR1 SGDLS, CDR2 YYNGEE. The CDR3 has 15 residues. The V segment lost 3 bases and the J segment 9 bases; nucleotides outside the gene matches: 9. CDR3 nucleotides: TGTGCCAGCAGCGCCCGACCGGGACAGGGGGCCCAAGCTTTCTTT. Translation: CASSARPGQGAQAFF.

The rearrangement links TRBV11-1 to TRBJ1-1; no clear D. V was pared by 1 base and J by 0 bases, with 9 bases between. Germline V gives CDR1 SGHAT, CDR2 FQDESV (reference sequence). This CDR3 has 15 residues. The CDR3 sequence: CASSLVARMNTEAFF. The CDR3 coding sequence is TGTGCCAGCAGCTTAGTTGCGAGGATGAACACTGAAGCTTTCTTT.

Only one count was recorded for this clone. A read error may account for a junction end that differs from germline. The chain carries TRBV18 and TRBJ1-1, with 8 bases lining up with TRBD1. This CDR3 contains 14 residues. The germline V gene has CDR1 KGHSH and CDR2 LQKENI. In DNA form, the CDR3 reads TGTGCCAACTCACCGCAGACAGGGGACACTGAAGCTTTCTTT. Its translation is CANSPQTGDTEAFF.

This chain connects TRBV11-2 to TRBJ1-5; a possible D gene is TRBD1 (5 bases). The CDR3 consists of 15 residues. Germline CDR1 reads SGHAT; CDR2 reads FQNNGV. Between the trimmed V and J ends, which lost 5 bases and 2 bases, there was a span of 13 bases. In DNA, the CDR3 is TGTGCCAGCAGCCCGGGGGTCGGAGGCAATCAGCCCCAGCATTTT. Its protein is CASSPGVGGNQPQHF.

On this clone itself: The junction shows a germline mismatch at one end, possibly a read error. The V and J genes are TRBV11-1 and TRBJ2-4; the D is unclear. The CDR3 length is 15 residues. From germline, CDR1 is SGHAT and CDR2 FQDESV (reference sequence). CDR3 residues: CASSLIEVGKNIQYF. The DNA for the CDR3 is TGTGCCAGTAGCTTAATCGAGGTCGGCAAAAACATTCAGTACTTC.

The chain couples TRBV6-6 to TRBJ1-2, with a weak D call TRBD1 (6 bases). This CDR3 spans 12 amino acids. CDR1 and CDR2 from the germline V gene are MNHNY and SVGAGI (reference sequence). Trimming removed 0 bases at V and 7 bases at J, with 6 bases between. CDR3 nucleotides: TGTGCCAGCAGTTACTCGGGGGCTGGCTACACCTTC. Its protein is CASSYSGAGYTF.

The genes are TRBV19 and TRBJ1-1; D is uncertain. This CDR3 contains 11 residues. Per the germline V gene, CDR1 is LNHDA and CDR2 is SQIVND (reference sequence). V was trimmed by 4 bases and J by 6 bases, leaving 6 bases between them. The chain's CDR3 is CASSSGAEAFF. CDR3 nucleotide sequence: TGTGCCAGTAGTAGTGGAGCTGAAGCTTTCTTT.

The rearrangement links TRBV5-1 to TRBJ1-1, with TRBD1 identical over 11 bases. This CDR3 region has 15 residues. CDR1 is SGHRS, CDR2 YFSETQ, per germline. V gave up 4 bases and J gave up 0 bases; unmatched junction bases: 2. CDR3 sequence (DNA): TGCGCCAGCAGCCTGGACAGGGGGCTGAACACTGAAGCTTTCTTT. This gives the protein CASSLDRGLNTEAFF.

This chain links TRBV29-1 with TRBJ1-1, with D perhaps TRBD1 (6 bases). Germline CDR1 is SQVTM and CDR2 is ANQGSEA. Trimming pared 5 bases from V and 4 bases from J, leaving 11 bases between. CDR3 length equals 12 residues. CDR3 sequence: CSVQQGRTEAFF. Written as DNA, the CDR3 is TGCAGCGTTCAACAGGGTCGCACTGAAGCTTTCTTT.

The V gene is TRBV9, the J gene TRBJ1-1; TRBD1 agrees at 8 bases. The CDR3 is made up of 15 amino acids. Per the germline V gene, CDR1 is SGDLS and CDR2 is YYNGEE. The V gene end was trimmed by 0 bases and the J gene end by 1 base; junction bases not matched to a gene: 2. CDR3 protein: CASSVGDRSNTEAFF. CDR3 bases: TGTGCCAGCAGCGTAGGGGACAGGTCGAACACTGAAGCTTTCTTT. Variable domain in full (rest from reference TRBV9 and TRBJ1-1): DSGVTQTPKHLITATGQRVTLRCSPRSGDLSVYWYQQSLDQGLQFLIQYYNGEERAKGNILERFSAQQFPDLHSELNLSSLELGDSALYFCASSVGDRSNTEAFFGQGTRLTVV.

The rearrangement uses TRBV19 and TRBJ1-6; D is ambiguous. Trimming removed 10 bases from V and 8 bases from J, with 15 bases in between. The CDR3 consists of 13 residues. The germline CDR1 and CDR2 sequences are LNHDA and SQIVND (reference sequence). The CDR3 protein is CATKVAGDSPLHF. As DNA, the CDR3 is TGTGCCACCAAAGTAGCCGGTGATTCACCCCTCCACTTT.

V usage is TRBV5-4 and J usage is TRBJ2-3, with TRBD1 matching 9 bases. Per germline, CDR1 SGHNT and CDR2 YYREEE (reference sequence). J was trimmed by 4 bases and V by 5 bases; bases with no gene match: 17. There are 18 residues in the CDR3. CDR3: CASRPPGTGNGRADTQYF. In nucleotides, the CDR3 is TGTGCCAGCAGGCCCCCTGGGACAGGGAACGGTAGAGCAGATACGCAGTATTTT. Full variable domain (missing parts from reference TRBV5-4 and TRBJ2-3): ETGVTQSPTHLIKTRGQQVTLRCSSQSGHNTVSWYQQALGQGPQFIFQYYREEENGRGNFPPRFSGLQFPNYSSELNVNALELDDSALYLCASRPPGTGNGRADTQYFGPGTRLTVL.

As DNA, the CDR3 is TGTGCCAGCAGTTCTGGGGGCCGGGACGAGCAGTACTTC. Its protein product is CASSSGGRDEQYF. The genes are TRBV28 and TRBJ2-7; the D gene is possibly TRBD1 (6 bases). There are 13 residues in the CDR3. CDR1 is MDHEN and CDR2 is SYDVKM in the germline V gene. V was clipped by 4 bases and J by 5 bases, with 12 bases between them.

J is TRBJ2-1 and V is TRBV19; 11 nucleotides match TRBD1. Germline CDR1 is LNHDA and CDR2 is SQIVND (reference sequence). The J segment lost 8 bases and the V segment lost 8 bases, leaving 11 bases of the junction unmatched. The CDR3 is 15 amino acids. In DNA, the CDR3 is TGTGCCAGTGGAAATCTGGACAGGGGGCACCATGAGCAGTTCTTC. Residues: CASGNLDRGHHEQFF. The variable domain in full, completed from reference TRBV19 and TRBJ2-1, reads DGGITQSPKYLFRKEGQNVTLSCEQNLNHDAMYWYRQDPGQGLRLIYYSQIVNDFQKGDIAEGYSVSREKKESFPLTVTSAQKNPTAFYLCASGNLDRGHHEQFFGPGTRLTVL.

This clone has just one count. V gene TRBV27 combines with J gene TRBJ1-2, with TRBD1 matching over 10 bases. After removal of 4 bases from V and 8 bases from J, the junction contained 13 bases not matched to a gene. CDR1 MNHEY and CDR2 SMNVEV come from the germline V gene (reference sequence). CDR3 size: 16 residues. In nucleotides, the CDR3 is TGTGCCAGCAGTTCGCCGACCGACAGGGGGCCGCGAGGCTACACCTTC. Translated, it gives CASSSPTDRGPRGYTF.